A selection of T cell receptor beta chains follows, all from one sample in a study of blood T cells in healthy people across ages. TCRdb reprocessed the 5' RACE reads with MiXCR, giving one entry per CDR3 protein. Of roughly 1,100,000 distinct CDR3 sequences listed, approximately 25% were seen once; the top ten hold about 0.72%. This sample was shared with a second study, whose subject was T cells of mothers and their children.

The specimen was blood. These receptors all stem from a girl aged 2 to 10 in good health. The CDR3 runs from the conserved cysteine through the conserved F or W. Fields, in order: D gene, V gene, clone size, J gene, CDR3 protein, CDR3 DNA. A D gene is named only where the DNA matches it firmly. Where a row states a size, it is once, few, many or the class of an expanded clone; other rows omit it.

TRBD1	TRBV20-1	few	TRBJ1-3	CSARPGGPGNTIYF	TGCAGTGCTAGACCAGGGGGACCTGGAAACACCATATATTTT
.	TRBV29-1	few	TRBJ2-3	CSVEEGNTQYF	TGCAGCGTTGAGGAGGGGAATACGCAGTATTTT
.	TRBV6-6	once	TRBJ1-5	CASSSPRSNQPQHF	TGTGCCAGCAGTTCGCCGAGGAGCAATCAGCCCCAGCATTTT
.	TRBV6-6	.	TRBJ1-3	CASTLGGLSGNTIYF	TGTGCCAGCACCTTGGGGGGACTCTCTGGAAACACCATATATTTT
TRBD2	TRBV3-1	many	TRBJ2-1	CASSPPSGNEQFF	TGTGCCAGCAGCCCCCCTAGCGGGAATGAGCAGTTCTTC
TRBD1	TRBV7-8	few	TRBJ1-1	CASSLEIDRGNTEAFF	TGTGCCAGCAGCCTCGAAATTGACAGGGGGAACACTGAAGCTTTCTTT
.	TRBV20-1	.	TRBJ1-2	CSARVYYGYTF	TGCAGTGCTAGGGTATACTATGGCTACACCTTC
.	TRBV7-9	.	TRBJ2-3	CASSSIDLATSPDTQYF	TGTGCCAGCAGCTCGATTGACCTAGCGACCTCCCCAGATACGCAGTATTTT
.	TRBV27	.	TRBJ2-7	CASSHRQSYEQYF	TGTGCCAGCAGTCACCGACAGTCCTACGAGCAGTACTTC
TRBD1	TRBV5-1	.	TRBJ2-5	CASSFGTGLSETQYF	TGCGCCAGCAGCTTCGGGACAGGCTTGTCAGAGACCCAGTACTTC
.	TRBV4-1	few	TRBJ2-5	CASSPIQLQETQYF	TGCGCCAGCAGCCCTATACAGCTCCAAGAGACCCAGTACTTC
TRBD1	TRBV7-3	few	TRBJ1-1	CASSLIGGWETEAFF	TGTGCCAGCAGCTTAATAGGGGGCTGGGAAACTGAAGCTTTCTTT
TRBD2	TRBV13	few	TRBJ2-5	CASSRGTRRTQYF	TGTGCCAGCAGCCGTGGGACTAGGAGGACCCAGTACTTC
.	TRBV20-1	.	TRBJ2-1	CSAIGSHNEQFF	TGCAGTGCTATCGGCTCCCACAATGAGCAGTTCTTC
TRBD2	TRBV5-1	.	TRBJ2-1	CAISRIAGAYNEQFF	TGCGCCATCAGCAGGATAGCGGGTGCCTACAATGAGCAGTTCTTC
.	TRBV12-3/TRBV12-4	.	TRBJ1-4	CASSFYQGEKLFF	TGTGCCAGCAGTTTTTACCAGGGGGAAAAACTGTTTTTT
TRBD1	TRBV18	few	TRBJ2-6	CASSPPGGYVLTF	TGTGCCAGCTCACCTCCAGGGGGTTACGTCCTGACTTTC
.	TRBV29-1	few	TRBJ1-4	CSAEAGWGEKLFF	TGCAGCGCCGAGGCTGGGTGGGGTGAAAAACTGTTTTTT
TRBD2	TRBV11-2	.	TRBJ2-6	CASSLDRLAGPSGANVLTF	TGTGCCAGCAGCTTAGATCGCCTAGCGGGGCCCTCTGGGGCCAACGTCCTGACTTTC
TRBD2	TRBV5-1	.	TRBJ2-3	CASSSIIQGALAGETDTQYF	TGCGCCAGCAGCTCGATCATCCAGGGAGCCCTAGCGGGAGAAACAGATACGCAGTATTTT
.	TRBV11-3	.	TRBJ2-7	CANSFTERYEQYF	TGTGCCAACAGCTTCACCGAGCGGTACGAGCAGTACTTC
.	TRBV5-6	few	TRBJ2-3	CASSWPSSTDTQYF	TGTGCCAGCAGCTGGCCATCTAGCACAGATACGCAGTATTTT
.	TRBV5-1	.	TRBJ2-5	CASSLNEGGSETQYF	TGCGCCAGCAGCTTGAACGAGGGTGGAAGTGAGACCCAGTACTTC
.	TRBV20-1	few	TRBJ2-1	CSAPGLTPDEQFF	TGCAGTGCTCCGGGACTGACCCCGGATGAGCAGTTCTTC
TRBD2	TRBV20-1	few	TRBJ2-5	CSAEKWTSGPGGETQYF	TGCAGTGCTGAGAAATGGACTAGCGGGCCCGGTGGGGAGACCCAGTACTTC
.	TRBV6-2/TRBV6-3	.	TRBJ1-1	CASSPWVVVGSEAFF	TGTGCCAGCAGCCCATGGGTCGTAGTAGGTTCTGAAGCTTTCTTT
.	TRBV10-3	.	TRBJ2-3	CAGRFEPTDTQYF	TGTGCCGGCCGCTTCGAGCCGACAGATACGCAGTATTTT
TRBD1	TRBV27	few	TRBJ2-7	CASSLYAGGYEQYF	TGTGCCAGCAGTTTATACGCAGGGGGCTACGAGCAGTACTTC
.	TRBV11-3	few	TRBJ2-5	CASSLGSNSETQYF	TGTGCCAGCAGCTTAGGGTCGAATTCGGAGACCCAGTACTTC
TRBD2	TRBV5-1	.	TRBJ2-3	CASSLGAGASTDTQYF	TGCGCCAGCAGCTTGGGAGCGGGGGCAAGCACAGATACGCAGTATTTT
TRBD2	TRBV7-3	.	TRBJ2-1	CASSELAGAYNEQFF	TGTGCCAGCAGCGAACTAGCGGGAGCCTACAATGAGCAGTTCTTC
TRBD2	TRBV7-8	.	TRBJ2-1	CASSSAALAGGFINEQFF	TGTGCCAGCAGCTCCGCGGCCTTAGCGGGAGGTTTCATCAATGAGCAGTTCTTC
.	TRBV12-3/TRBV12-4	.	TRBJ1-2	CASSSPGQLWGYTF	TGTGCCAGCAGTTCCCCTGGACAGCTTTGGGGCTACACCTTC